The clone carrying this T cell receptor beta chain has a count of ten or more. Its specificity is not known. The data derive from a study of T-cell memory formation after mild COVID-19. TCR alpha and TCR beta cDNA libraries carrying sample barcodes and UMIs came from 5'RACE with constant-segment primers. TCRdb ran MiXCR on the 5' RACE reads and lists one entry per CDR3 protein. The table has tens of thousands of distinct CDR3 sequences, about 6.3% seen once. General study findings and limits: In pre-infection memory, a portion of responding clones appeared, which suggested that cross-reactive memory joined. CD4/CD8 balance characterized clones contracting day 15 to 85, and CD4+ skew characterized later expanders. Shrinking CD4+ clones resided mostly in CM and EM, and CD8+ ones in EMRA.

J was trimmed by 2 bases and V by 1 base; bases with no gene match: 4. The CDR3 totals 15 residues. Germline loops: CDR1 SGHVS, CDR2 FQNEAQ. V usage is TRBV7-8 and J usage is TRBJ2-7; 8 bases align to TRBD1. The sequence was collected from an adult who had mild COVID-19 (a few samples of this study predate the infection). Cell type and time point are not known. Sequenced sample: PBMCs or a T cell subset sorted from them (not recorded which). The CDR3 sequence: CASSLDGQGPYEQYF. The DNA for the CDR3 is TGTGCCAGCAGCTTAGATGGACAGGGCCCCTACGAGCAGTACTTC.